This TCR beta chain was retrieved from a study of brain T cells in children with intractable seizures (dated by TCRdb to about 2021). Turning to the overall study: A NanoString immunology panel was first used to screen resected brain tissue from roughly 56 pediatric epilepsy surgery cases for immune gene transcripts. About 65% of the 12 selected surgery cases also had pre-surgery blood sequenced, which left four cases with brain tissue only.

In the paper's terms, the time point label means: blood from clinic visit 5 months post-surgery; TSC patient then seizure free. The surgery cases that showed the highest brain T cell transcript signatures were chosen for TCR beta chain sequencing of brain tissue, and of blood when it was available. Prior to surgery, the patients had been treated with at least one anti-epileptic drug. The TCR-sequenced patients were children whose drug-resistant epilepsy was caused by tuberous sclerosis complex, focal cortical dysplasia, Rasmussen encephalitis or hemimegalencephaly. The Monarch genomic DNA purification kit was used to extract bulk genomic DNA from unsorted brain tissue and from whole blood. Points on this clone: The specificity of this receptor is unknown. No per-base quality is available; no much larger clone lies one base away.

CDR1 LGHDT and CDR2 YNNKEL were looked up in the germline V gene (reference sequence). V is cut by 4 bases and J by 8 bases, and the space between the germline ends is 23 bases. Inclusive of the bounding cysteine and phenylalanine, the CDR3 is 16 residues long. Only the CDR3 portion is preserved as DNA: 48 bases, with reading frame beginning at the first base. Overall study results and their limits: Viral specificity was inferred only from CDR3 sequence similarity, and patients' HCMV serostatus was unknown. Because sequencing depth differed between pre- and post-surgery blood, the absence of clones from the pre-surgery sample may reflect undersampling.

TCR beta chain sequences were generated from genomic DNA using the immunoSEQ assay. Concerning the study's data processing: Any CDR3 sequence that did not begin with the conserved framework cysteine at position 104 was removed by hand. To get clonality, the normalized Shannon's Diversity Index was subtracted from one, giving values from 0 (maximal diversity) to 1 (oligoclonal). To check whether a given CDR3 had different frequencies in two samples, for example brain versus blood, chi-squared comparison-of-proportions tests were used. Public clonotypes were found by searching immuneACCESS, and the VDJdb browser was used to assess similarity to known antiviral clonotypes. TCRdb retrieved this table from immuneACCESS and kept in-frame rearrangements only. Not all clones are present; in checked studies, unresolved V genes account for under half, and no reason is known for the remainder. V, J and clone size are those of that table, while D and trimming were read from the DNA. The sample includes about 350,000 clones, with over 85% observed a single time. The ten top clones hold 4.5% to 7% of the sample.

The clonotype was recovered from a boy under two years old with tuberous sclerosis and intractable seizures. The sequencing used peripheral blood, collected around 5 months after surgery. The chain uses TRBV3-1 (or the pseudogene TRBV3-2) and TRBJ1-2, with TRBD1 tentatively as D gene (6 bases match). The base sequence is TGTGCCAGCAGCCGCCATGGGTCAGGGGAACTCGCGGGCTACACCTTC. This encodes CASSRHGSGELAGYTF.